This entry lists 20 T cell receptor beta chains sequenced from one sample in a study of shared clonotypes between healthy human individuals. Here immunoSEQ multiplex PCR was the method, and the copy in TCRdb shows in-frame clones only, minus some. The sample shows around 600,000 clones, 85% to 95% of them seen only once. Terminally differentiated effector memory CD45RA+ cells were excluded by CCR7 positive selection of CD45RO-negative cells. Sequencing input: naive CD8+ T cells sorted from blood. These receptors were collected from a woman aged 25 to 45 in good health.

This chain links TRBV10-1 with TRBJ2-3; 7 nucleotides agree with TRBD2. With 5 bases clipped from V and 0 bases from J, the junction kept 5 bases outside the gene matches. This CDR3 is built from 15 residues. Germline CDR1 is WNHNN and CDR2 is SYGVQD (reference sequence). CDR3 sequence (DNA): TGCGCCAGCAGTCCTAGCGGAATTAGCACAGATACGCAGTATTTT. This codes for CASSPSGISTDTQYF.

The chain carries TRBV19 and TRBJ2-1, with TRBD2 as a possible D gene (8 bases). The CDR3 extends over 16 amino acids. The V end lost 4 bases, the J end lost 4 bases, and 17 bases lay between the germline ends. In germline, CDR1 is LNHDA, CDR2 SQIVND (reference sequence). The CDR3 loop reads CASSTYSGDSYNEQFF. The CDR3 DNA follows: TGTGCCAGTAGTACCTATAGCGGGGACAGTTACAATGAGCAGTTCTTC.

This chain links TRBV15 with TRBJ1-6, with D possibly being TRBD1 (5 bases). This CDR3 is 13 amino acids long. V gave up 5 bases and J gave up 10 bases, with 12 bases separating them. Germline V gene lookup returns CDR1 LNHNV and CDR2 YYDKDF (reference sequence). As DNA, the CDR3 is TGTGCCACCAGCCCCAGGGACCGCTCACCCCTCCACTTT. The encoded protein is CATSPRDRSPLHF.

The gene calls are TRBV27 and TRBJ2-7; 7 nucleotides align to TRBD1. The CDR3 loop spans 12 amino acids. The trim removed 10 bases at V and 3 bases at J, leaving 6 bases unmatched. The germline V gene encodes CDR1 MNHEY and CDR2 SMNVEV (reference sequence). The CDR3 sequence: CATRDSFYEQYF. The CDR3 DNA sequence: TGTGCCACCAGGGACAGCTTCTACGAGCAGTACTTC.

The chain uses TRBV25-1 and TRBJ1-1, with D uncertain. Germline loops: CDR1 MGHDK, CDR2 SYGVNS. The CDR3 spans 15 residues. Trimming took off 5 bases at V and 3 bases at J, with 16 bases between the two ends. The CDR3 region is CASSSYGEEDTEAFF. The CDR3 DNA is TGTGCCAGCAGTTCATACGGGGAAGAAGACACTGAAGCTTTCTTT.

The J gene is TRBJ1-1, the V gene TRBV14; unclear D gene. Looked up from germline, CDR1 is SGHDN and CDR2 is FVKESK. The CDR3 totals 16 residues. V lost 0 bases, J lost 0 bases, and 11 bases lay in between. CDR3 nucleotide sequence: TGTGCCAGCAGCCAAGATCTCTCTCTGATGAACACTGAAGCTTTCTTT. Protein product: CASSQDLSLMNTEAFF.

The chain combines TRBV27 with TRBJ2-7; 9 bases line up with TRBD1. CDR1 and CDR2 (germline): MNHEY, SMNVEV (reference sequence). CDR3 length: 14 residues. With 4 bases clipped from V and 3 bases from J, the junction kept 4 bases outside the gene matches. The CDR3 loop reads CASSYGTGNYEQYF. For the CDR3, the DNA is TGTGCCAGCAGTTATGGGACAGGGAACTACGAGCAGTACTTC.

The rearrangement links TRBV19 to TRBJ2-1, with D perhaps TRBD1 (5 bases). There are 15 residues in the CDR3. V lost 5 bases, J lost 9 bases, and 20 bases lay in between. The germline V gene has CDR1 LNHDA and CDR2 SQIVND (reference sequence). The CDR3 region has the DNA TGTGCCAGTAGTCTTCTCGACAGCCATACAACTGAGCAGTTCTTC. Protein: CASSLLDSHTTEQFF.

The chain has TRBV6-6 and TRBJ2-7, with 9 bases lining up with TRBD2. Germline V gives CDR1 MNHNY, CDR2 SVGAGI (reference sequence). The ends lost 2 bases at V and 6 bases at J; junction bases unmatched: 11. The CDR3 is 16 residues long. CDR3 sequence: CASSYGRASGIPEQYF. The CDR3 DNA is TGTGCCAGCAGTTACGGGCGGGCTAGCGGGATTCCCGAGCAGTACTTC.

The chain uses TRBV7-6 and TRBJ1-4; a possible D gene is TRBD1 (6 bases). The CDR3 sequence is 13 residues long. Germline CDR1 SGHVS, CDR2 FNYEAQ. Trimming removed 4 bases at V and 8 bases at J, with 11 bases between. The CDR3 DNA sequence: TGTGCCAGCAGCTCTCGGACAGACGAAAAACTGTTTTTT. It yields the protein CASSSRTDEKLFF.

In nucleotides, the CDR3 is TGCGCCAACCGTCGACACGGATCCTACGAGCAGTACTTC. Protein product: CANRRHGSYEQYF. The rearrangement joins TRBV5-1 to TRBJ2-7; no reliable D call. Between the trimmed V and J ends, which lost 9 bases and 1 base, there was a span of 14 bases. The CDR3 extends over 13 amino acids. Germline V lookup: CDR1 SGHRS, CDR2 YFSETQ.

The CDR3 coding sequence is TGTGCCAGCAGCTTAGGGCAGGGAGAATTGAATGGCTACACCTTC. This encodes CASSLGQGELNGYTF. The V gene is TRBV7-9, the J gene TRBJ1-2; tentatively, D is TRBD1 (5 bases). Deletions cut 1 base from V and 6 bases from J, with 15 bases between. CDR1 is SEHNR, CDR2 FQNEAQ, per germline (reference sequence). The CDR3 length is 15 residues. The whole variable domain, remainder taken from reference TRBV7-9 and TRBJ1-2, is DTGVSQNPRHKITKRGQNVTFRCDPISEHNRLYWYRQTLGQGPEFLTYFQNEAQLEKSRLLSDRFSAERPKGSFSTLEIQRTEQGDSAMYLCASSLGQGELNGYTFGSGTRLTVV.

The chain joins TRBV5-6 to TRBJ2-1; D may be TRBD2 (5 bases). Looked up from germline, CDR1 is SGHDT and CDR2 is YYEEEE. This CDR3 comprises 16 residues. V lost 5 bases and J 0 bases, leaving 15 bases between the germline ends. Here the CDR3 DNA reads TGTGCCAGCAGACTTGGACTGCCCGGCTCCTACAATGAGCAGTTCTTC. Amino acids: CASRLGLPGSYNEQFF.

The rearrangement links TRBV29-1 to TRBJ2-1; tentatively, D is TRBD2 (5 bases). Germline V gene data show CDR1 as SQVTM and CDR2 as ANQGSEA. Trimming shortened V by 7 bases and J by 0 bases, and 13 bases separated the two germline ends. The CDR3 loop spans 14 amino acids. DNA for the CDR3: TGCAGCGGGCGGGTTAGCGACTCCTACAATGAGCAGTTCTTC. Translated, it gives CSGRVSDSYNEQFF.

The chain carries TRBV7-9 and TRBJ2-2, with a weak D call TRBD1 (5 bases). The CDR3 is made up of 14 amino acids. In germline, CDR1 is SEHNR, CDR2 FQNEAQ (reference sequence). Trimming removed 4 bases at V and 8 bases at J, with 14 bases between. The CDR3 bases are TGTGCCAGCAGCTCCCCCCGGACATTAGGGGAGCTGTTTTTT. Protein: CASSSPRTLGELFF.

The CDR3 DNA follows: TGTGCCAGCAGGCTTCTAGGAGCGGGAGCCGATAATGAGCAGTTCTTC. Its protein product is CASRLLGAGADNEQFF. This rearrangement joins TRBV28 to TRBJ2-1, with TRBD2 identical over 8 bases. Looked up from germline, CDR1 is MDHEN and CDR2 is SYDVKM. The trim removed 6 bases at V and 7 bases at J, leaving 14 bases unmatched. This CDR3 is 16 amino acids long.

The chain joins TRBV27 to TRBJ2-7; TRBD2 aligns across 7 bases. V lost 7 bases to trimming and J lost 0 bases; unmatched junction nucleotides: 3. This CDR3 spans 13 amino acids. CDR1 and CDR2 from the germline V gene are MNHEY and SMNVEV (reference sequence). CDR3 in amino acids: CASTAGTSYEQYF. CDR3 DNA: TGTGCCAGCACAGCGGGGACCTCCTACGAGCAGTACTTC.

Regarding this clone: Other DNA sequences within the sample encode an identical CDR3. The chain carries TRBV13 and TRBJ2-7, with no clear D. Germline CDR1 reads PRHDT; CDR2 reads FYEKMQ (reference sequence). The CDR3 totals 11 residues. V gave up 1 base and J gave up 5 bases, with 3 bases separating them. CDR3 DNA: TGTGCCAGCAGCTTAGACAACGAGCAGTACTTC. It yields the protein CASSLDNEQYF.

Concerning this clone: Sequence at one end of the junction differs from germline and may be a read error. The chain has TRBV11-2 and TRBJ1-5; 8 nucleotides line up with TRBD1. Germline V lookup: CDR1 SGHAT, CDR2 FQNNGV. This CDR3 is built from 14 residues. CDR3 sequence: CASSLGTGNQPQHF. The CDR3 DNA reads TGTGCCAGCTCCCTGGGGACAGGTAATCAACCCCAGCATTTT.

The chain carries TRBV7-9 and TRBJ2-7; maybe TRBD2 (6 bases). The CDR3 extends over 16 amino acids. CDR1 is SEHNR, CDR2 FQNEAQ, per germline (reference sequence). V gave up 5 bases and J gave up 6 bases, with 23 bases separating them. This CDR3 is CASSPRSQRAPFEQYF. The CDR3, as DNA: TGTGCCAGCAGCCCCCGATCCCAGCGGGCCCCATTCGAGCAGTACTTC.